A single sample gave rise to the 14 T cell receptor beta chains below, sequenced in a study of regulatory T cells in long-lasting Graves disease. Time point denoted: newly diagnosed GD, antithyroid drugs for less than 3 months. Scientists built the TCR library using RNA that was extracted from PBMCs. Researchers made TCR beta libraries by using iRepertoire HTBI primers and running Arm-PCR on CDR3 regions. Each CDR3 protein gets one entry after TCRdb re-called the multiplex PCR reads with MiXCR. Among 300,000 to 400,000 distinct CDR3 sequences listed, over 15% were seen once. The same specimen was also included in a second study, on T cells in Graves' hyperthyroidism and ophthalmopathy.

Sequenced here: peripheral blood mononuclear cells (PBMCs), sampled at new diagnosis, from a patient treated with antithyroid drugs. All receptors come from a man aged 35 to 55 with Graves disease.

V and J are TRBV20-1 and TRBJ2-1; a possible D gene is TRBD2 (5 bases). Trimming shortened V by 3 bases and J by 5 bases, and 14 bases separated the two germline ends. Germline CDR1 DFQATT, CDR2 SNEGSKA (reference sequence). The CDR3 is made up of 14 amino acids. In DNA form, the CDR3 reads TGCAGTGCTAGTACGGGGTCCACAAACAATGAGCAGTTCTTC. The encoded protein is CSASTGSTNNEQFF.

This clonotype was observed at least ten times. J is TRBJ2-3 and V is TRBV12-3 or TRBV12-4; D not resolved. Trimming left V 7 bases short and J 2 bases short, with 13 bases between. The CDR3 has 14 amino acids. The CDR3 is CASMVTDPTDTQYF. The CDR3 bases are TGTGCCAGCATGGTAACAGACCCCACAGATACGCAGTATTTT.

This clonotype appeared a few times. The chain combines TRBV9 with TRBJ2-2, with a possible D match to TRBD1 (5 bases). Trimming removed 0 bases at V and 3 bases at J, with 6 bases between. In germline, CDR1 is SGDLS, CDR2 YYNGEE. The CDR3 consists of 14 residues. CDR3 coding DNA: TGTGCCAGCAGCGTAGACAGGTACACCGGGGAGCTGTTTTTT. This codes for CASSVDRYTGELFF. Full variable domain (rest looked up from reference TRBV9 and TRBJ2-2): DSGVTQTPKHLITATGQRVTLRCSPRSGDLSVYWYQQSLDQGLQFLIQYYNGEERAKGNILERFSAQQFPDLHSELNLSSLELGDSALYFCASSVDRYTGELFFGEGSRLTVL.

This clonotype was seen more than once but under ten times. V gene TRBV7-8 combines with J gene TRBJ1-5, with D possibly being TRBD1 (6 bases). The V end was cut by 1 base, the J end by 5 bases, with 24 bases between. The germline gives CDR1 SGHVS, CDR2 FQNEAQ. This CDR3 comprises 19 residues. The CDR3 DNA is TGTGCCAGCAGCTTAGGTTCTTATATCGGGACAAGTGTCTATCAGCCCCAGCATTTT. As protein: CASSLGSYIGTSVYQPQHF.

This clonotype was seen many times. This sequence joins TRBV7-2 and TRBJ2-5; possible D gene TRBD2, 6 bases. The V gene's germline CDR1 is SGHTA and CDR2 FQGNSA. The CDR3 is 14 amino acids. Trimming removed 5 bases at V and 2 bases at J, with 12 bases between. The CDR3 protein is CASSNRREQETQYF. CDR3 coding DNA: TGTGCCAGCAGCAACCGGCGGGAACAAGAGACCCAGTACTTC.

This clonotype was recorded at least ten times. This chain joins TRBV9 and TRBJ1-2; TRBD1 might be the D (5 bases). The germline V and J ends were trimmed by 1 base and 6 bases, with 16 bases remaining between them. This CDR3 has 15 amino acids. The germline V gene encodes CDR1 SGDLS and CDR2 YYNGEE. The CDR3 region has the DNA TGTGCCAGCAGCGTATCCCGCGACAGCACCAATGGCTACACCTTC. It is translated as CASSVSRDSTNGYTF.

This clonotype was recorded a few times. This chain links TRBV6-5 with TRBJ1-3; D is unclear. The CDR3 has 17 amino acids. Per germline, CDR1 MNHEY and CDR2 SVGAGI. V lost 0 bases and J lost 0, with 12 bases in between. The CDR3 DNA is TGTGCCAGCAGTTACTCGACGGAGACGGGCTCTGGAAACACCATATATTTT. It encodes CASSYSTETGSGNTIYF.

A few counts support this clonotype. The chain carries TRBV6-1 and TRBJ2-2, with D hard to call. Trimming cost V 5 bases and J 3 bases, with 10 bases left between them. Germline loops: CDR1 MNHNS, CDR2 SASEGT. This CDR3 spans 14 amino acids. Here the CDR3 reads CASSPDQYTGELFF. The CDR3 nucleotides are TGTGCCAGCAGTCCCGACCAGTACACCGGGGAGCTGTTTTTT.

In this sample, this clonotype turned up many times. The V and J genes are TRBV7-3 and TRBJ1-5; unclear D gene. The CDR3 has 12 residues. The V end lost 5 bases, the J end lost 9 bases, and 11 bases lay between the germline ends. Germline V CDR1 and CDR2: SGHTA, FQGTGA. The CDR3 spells CASSNGVGPQHF. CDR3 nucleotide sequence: TGTGCCAGCAGCAACGGGGTGGGGCCCCAGCATTTT.

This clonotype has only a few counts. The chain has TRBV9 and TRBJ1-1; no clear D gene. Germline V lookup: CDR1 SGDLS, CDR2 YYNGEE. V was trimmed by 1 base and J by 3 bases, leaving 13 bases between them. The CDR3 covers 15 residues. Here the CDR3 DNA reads TGTGCCAGCAGCGTAAGCCCCCTCGGGGACACTGAAGCTTTCTTT. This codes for CASSVSPLGDTEAFF. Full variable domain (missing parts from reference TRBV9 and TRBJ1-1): DSGVTQTPKHLITATGQRVTLRCSPRSGDLSVYWYQQSLDQGLQFLIQYYNGEERAKGNILERFSAQQFPDLHSELNLSSLELGDSALYFCASSVSPLGDTEAFFGQGTRLTVV.

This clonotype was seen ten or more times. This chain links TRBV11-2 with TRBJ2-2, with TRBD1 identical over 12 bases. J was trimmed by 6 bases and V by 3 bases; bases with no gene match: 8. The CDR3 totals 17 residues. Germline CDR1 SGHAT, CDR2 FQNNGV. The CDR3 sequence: CASSFRLGTGGSGELFF. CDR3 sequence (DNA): TGTGCCAGCAGCTTCAGACTGGGGACAGGGGGCTCCGGGGAGCTGTTTTTT. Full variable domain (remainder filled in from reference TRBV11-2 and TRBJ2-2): EAGVAQSPRYKIIEKRQSVAFWCNPISGHATLYWYQQILGQGPKLLIQFQNNGVVDDSQLPKDRFSAERLKGVDSTLKIQPAKLEDSAVYLCASSFRLGTGGSGELFFGEGSRLTVL.

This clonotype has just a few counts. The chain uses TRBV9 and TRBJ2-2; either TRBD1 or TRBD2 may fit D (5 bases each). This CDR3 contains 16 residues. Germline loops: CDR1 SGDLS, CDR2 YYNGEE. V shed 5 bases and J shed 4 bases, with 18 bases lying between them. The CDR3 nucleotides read TGTGCCAGCAGTGCTCCCGGGGAGAGGGGCACCGGGGAGCTGTTTTTT. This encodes CASSAPGERGTGELFF.

CDR3 residues: CASSFEGYNEQFF. CDR3 DNA: TGTGCCAGCAGCTTCGAGGGTTACAATGAGCAGTTCTTC. This chain joins TRBV7-9 and TRBJ2-1, with D tentatively TRBD2 (5 bases). V was cut by 3 bases and J by 4 bases, with 7 bases left in between. CDR3 length equals 13 residues. Germline V gives CDR1 SEHNR, CDR2 FQNEAQ (reference sequence).

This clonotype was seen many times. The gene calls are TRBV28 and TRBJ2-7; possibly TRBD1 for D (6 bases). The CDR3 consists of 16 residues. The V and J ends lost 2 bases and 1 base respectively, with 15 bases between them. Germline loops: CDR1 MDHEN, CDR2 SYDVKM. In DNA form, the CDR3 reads TGTGCCAGCAGTTTAAGCAGACGACAGGTATCCTACGAGCAGTACTTC. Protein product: CASSLSRRQVSYEQYF.